The subject of this entry is one T cell receptor beta chain. Its cognate antigen is unknown. MiXCR, run by TCRdb on the reads, gives a single entry per CDR3 protein. This table has approximately 270,000 distinct CDR3 sequences, around 20% appearing once. The entry originates in a study of T cell repertoires in cytomegalovirus infection. Study-wide background: HLA-B-restricted CMV epitopes that are well studied were used alongside recently identified HLA-C-restricted ones. TCR beta signatures that were public indicated CMV infection and matching HLA type. Study conclusions and caveats: Dominating the ex vivo response were TCR beta clonotypes that were CMV-specific and HLA-C-restricted.

The CDR3 spans 14 residues. V gave up 1 base and J gave up 2 bases, with 9 bases separating them. Germline CDR1 and CDR2: SGHNT and YYREEE (reference sequence). This sequence was found in a human donor in good health (CMV status not recorded). Some clones in this sample may be carry-over from other donors' samples. The chain has TRBV5-4 and TRBJ1-2; no clear D. Sequencing was performed on cultured PBMCs, taken from culture after CMV antigen stimulation. The CDR3 sequence is CASSLYGQNYGYTF. In DNA form, the CDR3 reads TGTGCCAGCAGCTTGTACGGGCAGAACTATGGCTACACCTTC.